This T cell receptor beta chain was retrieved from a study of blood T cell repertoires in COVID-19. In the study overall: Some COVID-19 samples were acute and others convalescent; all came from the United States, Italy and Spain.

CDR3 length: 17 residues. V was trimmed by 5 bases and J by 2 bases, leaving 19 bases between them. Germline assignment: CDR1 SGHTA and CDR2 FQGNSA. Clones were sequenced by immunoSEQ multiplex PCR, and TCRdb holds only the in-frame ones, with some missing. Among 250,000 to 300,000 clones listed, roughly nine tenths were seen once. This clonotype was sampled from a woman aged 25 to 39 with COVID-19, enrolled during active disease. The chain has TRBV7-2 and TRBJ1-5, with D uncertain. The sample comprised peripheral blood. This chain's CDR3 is CASSPRVSEGGNQPQHF. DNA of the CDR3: TGTGCCAGCAGCCCCCGGGTTAGCGAAGGAGGCAATCAGCCCCAGCATTTT.